This is a list of T cell receptor beta chains from one sample in a study of blood T cell repertoires in COVID-19. Data came from immunoSEQ multiplex PCR; TCRdb stores just in-frame clones and leaves some out. There are under 75,000 clones in the sample; 75% to 85% occur only once, and roughly 6.5% lies in the top ten. The source material was peripheral blood. These receptors all come from an older woman with acute or convalescent COVID-19. CDR3s include the opening cysteine and the closing phenylalanine or tryptophan.

v_gene	j_gene	CDR3aa
TRBV4-1	TRBJ2-5	CASSRTPGGQAETQYF
TRBV12-5	TRBJ1-3	CASGSRVSGNTIYF
TRBV9	TRBJ2-5	CASSVASRGWQETQYF
TRBV28	TRBJ2-1	CASSILREGHNEQFF
TRBV7-2	TRBJ1-4	CASSFGTGGAGSGEKLFF
TRBV11-2	TRBJ1-6	CASSQTSSPLHF
TRBV6-2/TRBV6-3	TRBJ2-5	CASSYGAGVRETQYF
TRBV9	TRBJ1-1	CASSARQGRTEAFF
TRBV28	TRBJ1-2	CASSLIQVNYGYTF
TRBV11-3	TRBJ2-7	CASSLGLRGAYEQYF
TRBV2	TRBJ1-3	CASSEAFSGNTIYF
TRBV19	TRBJ1-4	CASSRDSPGTNEKLFF
TRBV27	TRBJ2-5	CASSSDVSTSLAGETQYF
TRBV6-4	TRBJ1-4	CASVETAPGTGTPGSEKLFF
TRBV9	TRBJ2-3	CASSVDDRGANTQYF
TRBV18	TRBJ1-1	CASSPTGRTEAFF
TRBV6-2/TRBV6-3	TRBJ1-5	CASSYSTYRLSNQPQHF
TRBV3-1/TRBV3-2	TRBJ1-1	CASSRQLNTEAFF
TRBV29-1	TRBJ2-3	CSVKAGGRTDTQYF
TRBV10-3	TRBJ1-2	CAINERQGATTYYGYTF
TRBV11-2	TRBJ1-2	CASSPQGGVYGYTF
TRBV5-1	TRBJ2-2	CASSLGGGTMNTGELFF